What follows are 27 T cell receptor beta chains derived from one specimen sequenced in a study of control samples from healthy donors and cancer patients. Some clones are missing from TCRdb's copy, which holds only in-frame ones; the method was immunoSEQ multiplex PCR. Counted here are 100,000 to 150,000 clones, roughly 90% occurring once; the ten biggest clones make up roughly 8%. Source material: PBMCs. These receptors were obtained from a man over 45 with head and neck cancer.

This clone appeared a single time. The chain carries TRBV5-5 and TRBJ1-1; no clear D. The V end was cut by 2 bases, the J end by 0 bases, with 8 bases between. The CDR3 extends over 14 amino acids. Germline lookup yields CDR1 SGHKS and CDR2 YYEKEE (reference sequence). The CDR3 is CASSFRRMNTEAFF. CDR3 DNA: TGTGCCAGCAGCTTTCGGAGAATGAACACTGAAGCTTTCTTT. The full variable domain, its missing parts supplied by reference TRBV5-5 and TRBJ1-1, is DAGVTQSPTHLIKTRGQQVTLRCSPISGHKSVSWYQQVLGQGPQFIFQYYEKEERGRGNFPDRFSARQFPNYSSELNVNALLLGDSALYLCASSFRRMNTEAFFGQGTRLTVV.

The chain combines TRBV24-1 with TRBJ1-1; 7 nucleotides match TRBD1. This CDR3 has 12 amino acids. CDR1 is KGHDR and CDR2 is SFDVKD in the germline V gene. After removal of 9 bases from V and 6 bases from J, the junction contained 6 bases not matched to a gene. The CDR3 spells CATRSGTAEAFF. The DNA of the CDR3 is TGTGCCACCCGGTCCGGGACAGCTGAAGCTTTCTTT.

The V call is TRBV18, the J call TRBJ1-1; 8 bases align to TRBD1. The length of the CDR3 is 14 residues. V lost 2 bases and J lost 7; bases outside the gene matches: 6. Germline CDR1 KGHSH, CDR2 LQKENI. The CDR3 protein is CASSPGTGRIEAFF. CDR3 DNA sequence: TGTGCCAGCTCACCAGGGACAGGTCGGATTGAAGCTTTCTTT.

This clone is a singleton in its sample. This chain connects TRBV20-1 to TRBJ1-5, with a tentative D call TRBD1 (6 bases). The V end lost 3 bases, the J end lost 4 bases, and 16 bases lay between the germline ends. The CDR3 is 15 amino acids. Germline V gene sequence: CDR1 DFQATT, CDR2 SNEGSKA (reference sequence). DNA for the CDR3: TGCAGTGCTAGTCTCACCGGGACACCGAATCAGCCCCAGCATTTT. Its translation is CSASLTGTPNQPQHF.

The chain employs TRBV28 and TRBJ2-6; no firm D call. The CDR3 is made up of 15 amino acids. CDR1 and CDR2 from the germline V gene are MDHEN and SYDVKM. Trimming left V 2 bases short and J 2 bases short, with 7 bases between. The CDR3 DNA reads as TGTGCCAGCAGTTTAATTGGGGCTGGGGCCAACGTCCTGACTTTC. It translates to CASSLIGAGANVLTF.

V and J are TRBV5-6 and TRBJ1-2, with unresolved D. This CDR3 region has 17 residues. Trimming cost V 3 bases and J 4 bases, with 22 bases left between them. Germline assignment: CDR1 SGHDT and CDR2 YYEEEE. CDR3 nucleotides: TGTGCCAGCAGCTCCCTCCAGGACCCCCTTCGGGCCTATGGCTACACCTTC. Protein product: CASSSLQDPLRAYGYTF.

The chain is built from TRBV27 and TRBJ2-5; the D gene is possibly TRBD1 (6 bases). The CDR3 spans 13 residues. The V and J ends lost 6 bases and 4 bases respectively, with 12 bases between them. Per germline, CDR1 MNHEY and CDR2 SMNVEV (reference sequence). The CDR3 DNA reads TGTGCCAGCAGCTTGGTAGGGGGAGAGACCCAGTACTTC. Protein sequence: CASSLVGGETQYF.

The chain joins TRBV5-1 to TRBJ2-2; 8 bases line up with TRBD2. This CDR3 is built from 18 residues. V dropped 5 bases and J dropped 0; count of bases not matched to a gene: 12. Germline values: CDR1 SGHRS, CDR2 YFSETQ. CDR3 residues: CASRPREGGRANTGELFF. In DNA, the CDR3 is TGCGCCAGCAGACCCCGGGAGGGGGGGCGAGCGAACACCGGGGAGCTGTTTTTT.

For this clone: The same CDR3 arises from other DNA sequences in this sample as well. J is TRBJ2-3 and V is TRBV11-1, with TRBD2 matching over 8 bases. CDR1 SGHAT and CDR2 FQDESV come from the germline V gene (reference sequence). This CDR3 has 17 residues. V was clipped by 0 bases and J by 4 bases; unmatched bases: 9. The CDR3 protein is CASSLARAGGGPDTQYF. The CDR3 coding sequence is TGTGCCAGCAGCTTAGCGCGGGCGGGGGGTGGCCCAGATACGCAGTATTTT.

This CDR3 is CASSPWLAVDYNEQFF. The CDR3 bases are TGTGCCAGCAGTCCATGGTTAGCGGTCGATTACAATGAGCAGTTCTTC. J is TRBJ2-1 and V is TRBV27; TRBD2 might be the D (6 bases). The V end lost 5 bases, the J end lost 4 bases, and 18 bases lay between the germline ends. The CDR3 sequence is 16 residues long. Germline V gene sequence: CDR1 MNHEY, CDR2 SMNVEV (reference sequence).

The rearrangement joins TRBV4-1 to TRBJ2-7, with 10 bases aligning to TRBD1. V shed 5 bases, J shed 4 bases, and the junction held 11 bases outside the gene matches. The CDR3 is 16 amino acids. Germline V gene sequence: CDR1 MGHRA, CDR2 YSYEKL. The CDR3, as DNA: TGCGCCAGCAGCTACGGGACAGGGGATTTTTTTTACGAGCAGTACTTC. Translation gives CASSYGTGDFFYEQYF.

J is TRBJ1-4 and V is TRBV29-1; 8 bases are shared with TRBD1. Germline V gene sequence: CDR1 SQVTM, CDR2 ANQGSEA. Trimming at V came to 5 bases and at J to 3 bases, leaving 2 bases not matched to a gene. CDR3 length: 13 amino acids. CDR3 sequence: CSVRQGPNEKLFF. CDR3 DNA: TGCAGCGTTCGACAGGGGCCTAATGAAAAACTGTTTTTT. Complete variable domain (other parts from reference TRBV29-1 and TRBJ1-4): SAVISQKPSRDICQRGTSLTIQCQVDSQVTMMFWYRQQPGQSLTLIATANQGSEATYESGFVIDKFPISRPNLTFSTLTVSNMSPEDSSIYLCSVRQGPNEKLFFGSGTQLSVL.

V gene TRBV5-6 combines with J gene TRBJ1-4; D is perhaps TRBD1 (6 bases). This CDR3 region has 12 residues. Deletions cut 3 bases from V and 8 bases from J, with 8 bases between. Germline lookup yields CDR1 SGHDT and CDR2 YYEEEE. The CDR3 is CASSSRGEKLFF. CDR3 nucleotide sequence: TGTGCCAGCAGCTCAAGGGGGGAAAAACTGTTTTTT.

This clone has a handful of counts. This rearrangement joins TRBV28 to TRBJ1-5, with D perhaps matching TRBD1 (6 bases). CDR3 length: 15 amino acids. V dropped 10 bases and J dropped 3 bases, with 19 bases sitting between them. The germline V gene encodes CDR1 MDHEN and CDR2 SYDVKM. The CDR3 sequence is CATLLQQGPNQPQHF. CDR3 DNA: TGTGCCACTCTACTGCAACAGGGACCCAATCAGCCCCAGCATTTT.

V usage is TRBV29-1 and J usage is TRBJ2-1, with 13 bases aligning to TRBD2. After removal of 6 bases from V and 0 bases from J, the junction contained 5 bases not matched to a gene. This CDR3 has 16 amino acids. Germline CDR1 SQVTM, CDR2 ANQGSEA. The CDR3 loop reads CSVLTSGGSSYNEQFF. DNA of the CDR3: TGCAGCGTCTTGACTAGCGGGGGGTCCTCCTACAATGAGCAGTTCTTC.

The J gene is TRBJ2-7, the V gene TRBV7-9, with 7 bases lining up with TRBD1. V lost 1 base to trimming and J lost 7 bases; unmatched junction nucleotides: 10. The CDR3 runs to 15 residues. Germline V gives CDR1 SEHNR, CDR2 FQNEAQ (reference sequence). CDR3 sequence: CASSLVVTGTGEQYF. DNA of the CDR3: TGTGCCAGCAGCTTAGTGGTGACAGGGACGGGAGAGCAGTACTTC.

This sequence joins TRBV27 and TRBJ2-7, with TRBD1 matching 7 bases. The V and J ends lost 5 bases and 2 bases, in that order; junction bases with no gene match: 6. Germline V gene data show CDR1 as MNHEY and CDR2 as SMNVEV (reference sequence). The CDR3 totals 14 residues. This CDR3 is CASSPRTGPYEQYF. The CDR3 nucleotides are TGTGCCAGCAGTCCACGGACAGGACCCTACGAGCAGTACTTC.

Only a few counts were recorded for this clone. The rearrangement uses TRBV7-9 and TRBJ1-1; D is unresolved. CDR1 is SEHNR and CDR2 is FQNEAQ in the germline V gene (reference sequence). The CDR3 spans 13 residues. V gave up 8 bases and J gave up 5 bases, with 15 bases separating them. CDR3: CASGVGGRTEAFF. In DNA, the CDR3 is TGTGCCAGCGGAGTGGGAGGGCGGACTGAAGCTTTCTTT.

The genes are TRBV20-1 and TRBJ1-1, with D maybe TRBD1 (6 bases). Germline V lookup: CDR1 DFQATT, CDR2 SNEGSKA (reference sequence). Trimming stripped 6 bases from V and 4 bases from J, with 15 bases between. This CDR3 is 13 amino acids long. Here the CDR3 DNA reads TGCAGTGCCAGTCCCCAGGGGATCACTGAAGCTTTCTTT. Encoded protein: CSASPQGITEAFF.

The J gene is TRBJ2-7, the V gene TRBV7-9, with D uncertain. CDR1 is SEHNR and CDR2 is FQNEAQ in the germline V gene (reference sequence). V was clipped by 0 bases and J by 3 bases, with 9 bases between them. The CDR3 extends over 14 amino acids. Here the CDR3 DNA reads TGTGCCAGCAGCTTAGCCTACGTAAACTACGAGCAGTACTTC. This encodes CASSLAYVNYEQYF.

This chain connects TRBV6-1 to TRBJ2-7, with TRBD2 matching over 7 bases. The V and J ends lost 2 bases and 4 bases, in that order; junction bases with no gene match: 14. The CDR3 is 17 amino acids. The germline CDR1 and CDR2 sequences are MNHNS and SASEGT. CDR3 residues: CASSESVSGTLRYEQYF. Here the CDR3 DNA reads TGTGCCAGCAGTGAAAGCGTGAGCGGGACTCTCCGGTACGAGCAGTACTTC.

The chain links TRBV5-1 to TRBJ1-1; D gene unclear. Trimming removed 0 bases at V and 4 bases at J, with 19 bases between. The length of the CDR3 is 17 residues. The germline CDR1 and CDR2 sequences are SGHRS and YFSETQ. The CDR3 region has the DNA TGCGCCAGCAGCTTGGACTTGGGGAGCAGGACGGGCACTGAAGCTTTCTTT. Encoded protein: CASSLDLGSRTGTEAFF. Full variable domain (missing parts from reference TRBV5-1 and TRBJ1-1): KAGVTQTPRYLIKTRGQQVTLSCSPISGHRSVSWYQQTPGQGLQFLFEYFSETQRNKGNFPGRFSGRQFSNSRSEMNVSTLELGDSALYLCASSLDLGSRTGTEAFFGQGTRLTVV.

The rearrangement joins TRBV7-9 to TRBJ2-7; 7 bases align to TRBD1. Germline CDR1 and CDR2: SEHNR and FQNEAQ (reference sequence). CDR3 size: 14 residues. Losses at the gene ends were 5 bases for V and 4 bases for J; bases not matched to a gene: 8. CDR3 sequence: CASSPRDSAYEQYF. The CDR3 nucleotides are TGTGCCAGCAGCCCCCGGGACAGTGCTTACGAGCAGTACTTC.

V is TRBV7-9 and J is TRBJ1-2; TRBD1 agrees at 10 bases. J gave up 8 bases and V 2 bases, and 8 bases lay outside the gene matches. The CDR3 is 15 residues long. Germline V gives CDR1 SEHNR, CDR2 FQNEAQ (reference sequence). CDR3 sequence reads: CASSLSKTGGAGYTF. Here the CDR3 DNA reads TGTGCCAGCAGCTTAAGTAAGACAGGGGGCGCCGGCTACACCTTC.

This rearrangement joins TRBV18 to TRBJ2-1; D not resolved. The germline V and J ends were trimmed by 1 base and 7 bases, with 11 bases remaining between them. The CDR3 runs to 14 residues. Germline CDR1 reads KGHSH; CDR2 reads LQKENI. CDR3 protein: CASSPLAPRNEQFF. CDR3 in DNA: TGTGCCAGCTCACCACTGGCCCCGAGGAATGAGCAGTTCTTC.

This chain joins TRBV28 and TRBJ2-7, with 7 bases aligning to TRBD2. The trim removed 7 bases at V and 3 bases at J, leaving 6 bases unmatched. CDR3 length: 13 amino acids. Germline assignment: CDR1 MDHEN and CDR2 SYDVKM. The CDR3 nucleotides are TGTGCCAGCACCGGGACTAACCTCTACGAGCAGTACTTC. The encoded protein is CASTGTNLYEQYF.

This clone has a single count. This chain links TRBV5-1 with TRBJ2-1; D could derive from TRBD1 or TRBD2 (5 bases each). From germline, CDR1 is SGHRS and CDR2 YFSETQ. Between the trimmed V and J ends, which lost 4 bases and 9 bases, there was a span of 14 bases. CDR3 length equals 13 residues. The CDR3 reads CASSETSTGEQFF. The CDR3 DNA sequence: TGCGCCAGCAGCGAAACTAGTACAGGTGAGCAGTTCTTC.